One and the same sample provided the 31 T cell receptor beta chains below, sequenced in a study of cytomegalovirus exposure and HLA in healthy donors. Researchers ran the PCR with 60 Vbeta and 13 Jbeta primers. Sequencing used immunoSEQ multiplex PCR; TCRdb keeps in-frame clones, though not all of them. The sample shows about 93,000 clones, 60% to 85% of them seen only once. Sequencing input: PBMCs. The receptors shown here come from a boy aged 10-17 years in good health and CMV-seronegative.

The gene calls are TRBV2 and TRBJ1-5; 8 nucleotides agree with TRBD1. CDR3 length: 13 amino acids. Germline-derived CDR1 and CDR2 are SNHLY and FYNNEI. V was clipped by 7 bases and J by 5 bases; unmatched bases: 4. CDR3 region: CASKGQGYQPQHF. In nucleotides, the CDR3 is TGTGCCAGCAAAGGACAGGGCTATCAGCCCCAGCATTTT.

This chain joins TRBV14 and TRBJ1-2, with D uncertain. CDR1 and CDR2 from the germline V gene are SGHDN and FVKESK. Between the trimmed V and J ends, which lost 1 base and 4 bases, there was a span of 7 bases. The CDR3 covers 13 residues. The DNA for the CDR3 is TGTGCCAGCAGCCAAGGGGGAGTCTATGGCTACACCTTC. Translation: CASSQGGVYGYTF. Based on the CDR3 plus reference TRBV14 and TRBJ1-2, the full variable domain is EAGVTQFPSHSVIEKGQTVTLRCDPISGHDNLYWYRRVMGKEIKFLLHFVKESKQDESGMPNNRFLAERTGGTYSTLKVQPAELEDSGVYFCASSQGGVYGYTFGSGTRLTVV.

The chain couples TRBV19 to TRBJ2-7; TRBD1 aligns across 7 bases. The CDR3 has 13 residues. Per germline, CDR1 LNHDA and CDR2 SQIVND (reference sequence). Germline trimming cut 4 bases from V and 6 bases from J; bases unmatched to any gene: 6. CDR3 in amino acids: CASSTRDSAEQYF. The CDR3 coding sequence is TGTGCCAGTAGTACTCGGGACAGTGCCGAGCAGTACTTC.

In the case of this clone: This same CDR3 is encoded by further DNA sequences in the sample. J is TRBJ2-7 and V is TRBV2; D is possibly TRBD2 (5 bases). CDR3 length: 11 amino acids. Trimming pared 6 bases from V and 2 bases from J, leaving 5 bases between. Germline CDR1 SNHLY, CDR2 FYNNEI. CDR3 sequence reads: CASRRAYEQYF. Written as DNA, the CDR3 is TGTGCCAGCAGGCGGGCCTACGAGCAGTACTTC.

Comments on this clone: One end of the junction fails to match germline, which may point to a read error. The CDR3, as DNA: TGTGCTAGTGGTTTGGCGGGACTAGCGGGAGGACAGAACCCCGGGGAGCTGTTTTTT. Translated, it gives CASGLAGLAGGQNPGELFF. The V call is TRBV12-5, the J call TRBJ2-2; 15 bases map to TRBD2. Germline loops: CDR1 LGHNT, CDR2 FRNRAP. CDR3 size: 19 residues.

V usage is TRBV7-3 and J usage is TRBJ2-3; D possibly corresponds to TRBD2 (5 bases). Germline V gene sequence: CDR1 SGHTA, CDR2 FQGTGA. The CDR3 has 12 residues. Trimming removed 5 bases at V and 7 bases at J, with 10 bases between. The CDR3 sequence is CASSLTGNTQYF. The CDR3 bases are TGTGCCAGCAGCCTCACGGGGAATACGCAGTATTTT.

In its sample, this clone was seen a few times. The V gene is TRBV6-6, the J gene TRBJ2-7; 9 positions agree with TRBD1. Looked up from germline, CDR1 is MNHNY and CDR2 is SVGAGI (reference sequence). This CDR3 has 14 residues. V lost 2 bases to trimming and J lost 3 bases; unmatched junction nucleotides: 2. CDR3 sequence reads: CASSYGTGNYEQYF. The CDR3, as DNA: TGTGCCAGCAGTTACGGGACAGGGAACTACGAGCAGTACTTC.

The rearrangement joins TRBV11-2 to TRBJ1-1; weak D call: TRBD1 (5 bases). V was shortened by 5 bases and J by 6 bases, with 16 bases between the two germline ends. The CDR3 has 14 amino acids. CDR1 and CDR2 from the germline V gene are SGHAT and FQNNGV. The CDR3 region is CASSNGVWGAEAFF. CDR3 DNA sequence: TGTGCCAGCAGCAATGGGGTTTGGGGCGCTGAAGCTTTCTTT.

This chain joins TRBV15 and TRBJ2-7, with 7 nucleotides matching TRBD1. This CDR3 is built from 14 residues. Germline loops: CDR1 LNHNV, CDR2 YYDKDF (reference sequence). The junction had 6 bases not matched to a gene; V was cut back by 2 bases and J by 5 bases. CDR3 coding DNA: TGTGCCACCAGCAGAAGACAGGGTTTGGACGAGCAGTACTTC. Translated, it gives CATSRRQGLDEQYF.

The chain has TRBV29-1 and TRBJ1-1; D unclear. Per the germline V gene, CDR1 is SQVTM and CDR2 is ANQGSEA. V gave up 4 bases and J gave up 9 bases, with 9 bases separating them. This CDR3 comprises 10 residues. The CDR3, as DNA: TGCAGCGTTGTGCACAGTCAAGCTTTCTTT. As protein: CSVVHSQAFF.

This clone is a singleton in its sample. The chain carries TRBV29-1 and TRBJ2-5, with D perhaps TRBD1 (7 bases). The germline gives CDR1 SQVTM, CDR2 ANQGSEA. V was trimmed by 6 bases and J by 7 bases, leaving 24 bases between them. This CDR3 has 15 amino acids. Here the CDR3 reads CSVLRDSAHHWTQYF. The CDR3 coding sequence is TGCAGCGTCCTGCGGGACAGTGCCCACCATTGGACCCAGTACTTC.

The J gene is TRBJ1-1, the V gene TRBV6-5, with D unresolved. V lost 0 bases and J lost 4, with 12 bases in between. The CDR3 has 15 amino acids. The germline CDR1 and CDR2 sequences are MNHEY and SVGAGI. In DNA, the CDR3 is TGTGCCAGCAGTTACTCAAATTCCCGAGGCACTGAAGCTTTCTTT. Its translation is CASSYSNSRGTEAFF.

CDR3 sequence (DNA): TGTGCCAGCTCACCTCAGCCCCCCGGACAGGGGGCTAATGGCTACACCTTC. Translation: CASSPQPPGQGANGYTF. The chain is built from TRBV18 and TRBJ1-2; 11 bases align to TRBD1. The germline CDR1 and CDR2 sequences are KGHSH and LQKENI. There are 17 residues in the CDR3. V shed 3 bases and J 6 bases; nucleotides not matched to a gene: 12.

The chain carries TRBV30 and TRBJ2-3, with 7 bases fitting TRBD2. The CDR3 is 12 residues long. The V segment lost 7 bases and the J segment 3 bases; nucleotides outside the gene matches: 4. The germline CDR1 and CDR2 sequences are GTSNPN and SVGIG (reference sequence). The CDR3 loop is CAFGLVTDTQYF. CDR3 nucleotide sequence: TGTGCCTTCGGACTAGTGACAGATACGCAGTATTTT.

V gene TRBV2 combines with J gene TRBJ2-2; D unclear. The ends were cut back, 4 bases at V and 6 bases at J, with 6 bases in the middle. This CDR3 is built from 12 residues. Germline CDR1 SNHLY, CDR2 FYNNEI. CDR3 region: CASSAEAGELFF. The CDR3 DNA follows: TGTGCCAGCAGTGCCGAGGCCGGGGAGCTGTTTTTT.

The CDR3 bases are TGTGCCAGCACCCCGGGTCGAGCCGGATACAATGAGCAGTTCTTC. Its translation is CASTPGRAGYNEQFF. The chain joins TRBV6-6 to TRBJ2-1, with D unresolved. Trimming left V 7 bases short and J 4 bases short, with 17 bases between. The CDR3 is 15 amino acids. CDR1 MNHNY and CDR2 SVGAGI come from the germline V gene (reference sequence).

This chain links TRBV6-4 with TRBJ2-1; D perhaps matches TRBD1 (5 bases). V lost 6 bases and J lost 9, with 12 bases in between. The CDR3 is made up of 12 amino acids. Germline V lookup: CDR1 MRHNA, CDR2 SNTAGT. Written as DNA, the CDR3 is TGTGCCAGCAGCCTGGGGCGCGGTGAGCAGTTCTTC. It yields the protein CASSLGRGEQFF.

The rearrangement joins TRBV2 to TRBJ1-5; 9 bases map to TRBD1. The length of the CDR3 is 14 residues. V lost 6 bases, J lost 10 bases, and 10 bases stayed unmatched. Germline V lookup: CDR1 SNHLY, CDR2 FYNNEI. Here the CDR3 DNA reads TGTGCCAGCAGGGGGGGGACAGGGACCTCTCCCCAGCATTTT. Amino acid sequence: CASRGGTGTSPQHF.

The chain recombines TRBV5-4 with TRBJ1-4; D gene ambiguous. The germline V gene has CDR1 SGHNT and CDR2 YYREEE (reference sequence). The CDR3 is made up of 16 amino acids. Trimming stripped 1 base from V and 0 bases from J, with 10 bases between. CDR3 nucleotide sequence: TGTGCCAGCAGCTTGACCGTCCCAGCAACTAATGAAAAACTGTTTTTT. It specifies CASSLTVPATNEKLFF. The full variable domain, rest sourced from reference TRBV5-4 and TRBJ1-4, is ETGVTQSPTHLIKTRGQQVTLRCSSQSGHNTVSWYQQALGQGPQFIFQYYREEENGRGNFPPRFSGLQFPNYSSELNVNALELDDSALYLCASSLTVPATNEKLFFGSGTQLSVL.

The chain links TRBV4-3 to TRBJ1-6, with D perhaps TRBD1 (6 bases). Trimming took 0 bases from V and 8 from J, leaving 8 bases between them. Germline V gene sequence: CDR1 LGHNA, CDR2 YSLEER. The CDR3 loop spans 14 amino acids. CDR3 sequence reads: CASSQDSGDSPLHF. The CDR3 bases are TGCGCCAGCAGCCAAGATTCAGGGGATTCACCCCTCCACTTT.

This chain connects TRBV29-1 to TRBJ1-4, with D unclear. Trimming shortened V by 5 bases and J by 0 bases, and 4 bases separated the two germline ends. Germline lookup yields CDR1 SQVTM and CDR2 ANQGSEA. The CDR3 is 12 amino acids. The chain's CDR3 is CSVPSTNEKLFF. CDR3 nucleotide sequence: TGCAGCGTTCCCTCAACTAATGAAAAACTGTTTTTT.

This chain connects TRBV6-5 to TRBJ1-5, with TRBD1 matching 8 bases. CDR1 MNHEY and CDR2 SVGAGI come from the germline V gene. The CDR3 is 15 residues long. The V and J ends lost 5 bases and 3 bases, in that order; junction bases with no gene match: 6. In DNA, the CDR3 is TGTGCCAGCAGTCTTGGACAGGGTAACAATCAGCCCCAGCATTTT. Amino acid sequence: CASSLGQGNNQPQHF.

V and J are TRBV28 and TRBJ1-5; TRBD1 matches 7 bases. V lost 4 bases and J lost 2; bases outside the gene matches: 2. The CDR3 is 14 amino acids. CDR1 is MDHEN and CDR2 is SYDVKM in the germline V gene. Here the CDR3 DNA reads TGTGCCAGCAGTTACGGGACAGGCAATCAGCCCCAGCATTTT. Translating it yields CASSYGTGNQPQHF.

The rearrangement uses TRBV27 and TRBJ1-4; 8 bases map to TRBD1. V trimming: 6 bases; J trimming: 9 bases; junction bases outside the gene matches: 9. This CDR3 has 14 residues. The germline CDR1 and CDR2 sequences are MNHEY and SMNVEV (reference sequence). The CDR3 is CASSYRGRDKKLFF. The CDR3 DNA reads TGTGCCAGCAGCTACAGGGGGAGAGATAAAAAACTGTTTTTT.

V usage is TRBV28 and J usage is TRBJ2-4; 7 positions match TRBD1. Trimming removed 8 bases from V and 13 bases from J; junction bases left unmatched: 11. The germline CDR1 and CDR2 sequences are MDHEN and SYDVKM. This CDR3 has 12 residues. DNA for the CDR3: TGTGCCAGCGTAAGGAACTGGACAGGACAGTACTTC. This gives the protein CASVRNWTGQYF.

The chain combines TRBV7-9 with TRBJ2-5, with a weak D call TRBD1 (6 bases). The germline V and J ends were trimmed by 4 bases and 5 bases, with 17 bases remaining between them. Germline CDR1 SEHNR, CDR2 FQNEAQ (reference sequence). This CDR3 is 15 amino acids long. The CDR3 nucleotides read TGTGCCAGCAGCTCCGGACAGTCCGGGCGGGAGACCCAGTACTTC. The encoded protein is CASSSGQSGRETQYF.

The CDR3 sequence: CASSPTGVNTEAFF. The CDR3 nucleotides are TGTGCCAGCAGCCCCACAGGGGTGAACACTGAAGCTTTCTTT. J is TRBJ1-1 and V is TRBV7-9; 7 bases are a match to TRBD1. Germline V gives CDR1 SEHNR, CDR2 FQNEAQ (reference sequence). The CDR3 contains 14 residues. V shed 5 bases and J 0 bases; nucleotides not matched to a gene: 3.

The chain carries TRBV9 and TRBJ1-4; 8 nucleotides agree with TRBD1. Germline CDR1 is SGDLS and CDR2 is YYNGEE. The junction had 9 bases not matched to a gene; V was cut back by 2 bases and J by 12 bases. This CDR3 spans 14 amino acids. The CDR3 DNA follows: TGTGCCAGCAGCGTCGGCCAGGGACAGGCAGAACTGTTTTTT. Its protein product is CASSVGQGQAELFF.

For this clone: At one end, the junction sequence differs from germline, possibly due to a read error. The chain couples TRBV29-1 to TRBJ2-1; maybe TRBD2 (6 bases). CDR3 length equals 12 residues. Germline assignment: CDR1 SQVTM and CDR2 ANQGSEA. The CDR3 bases are TGCGGCGTTGCTGGCGGGAACAATGAGCAGTTCTTC. Amino acid sequence: CGVAGGNNEQFF.

This clone was observed a single time. The J gene is TRBJ1-2, the V gene TRBV7-2, with D maybe TRBD1 (5 bases). Trimming took off 1 base at V and 4 bases at J, with 16 bases between the two ends. From germline, CDR1 is SGHTA and CDR2 FQGNSA. The CDR3 is made up of 16 amino acids. CDR3 bases: TGTGCCAGCAGCTTAGGGGGCGGGGAGGGCGGCTATGGCTACACCTTC. Translation: CASSLGGGEGGYGYTF.

The chain combines TRBV4-3 with TRBJ2-6; D ambiguous. The CDR3 loop spans 16 amino acids. Germline values: CDR1 LGHNA, CDR2 YSLEER. V was pared by 0 bases and J by 0 bases, with 6 bases between. CDR3 region: CASSQEDISGANVLTF. CDR3 DNA: TGCGCCAGCAGCCAAGAAGACATCTCTGGGGCCAACGTCCTGACTTTC.